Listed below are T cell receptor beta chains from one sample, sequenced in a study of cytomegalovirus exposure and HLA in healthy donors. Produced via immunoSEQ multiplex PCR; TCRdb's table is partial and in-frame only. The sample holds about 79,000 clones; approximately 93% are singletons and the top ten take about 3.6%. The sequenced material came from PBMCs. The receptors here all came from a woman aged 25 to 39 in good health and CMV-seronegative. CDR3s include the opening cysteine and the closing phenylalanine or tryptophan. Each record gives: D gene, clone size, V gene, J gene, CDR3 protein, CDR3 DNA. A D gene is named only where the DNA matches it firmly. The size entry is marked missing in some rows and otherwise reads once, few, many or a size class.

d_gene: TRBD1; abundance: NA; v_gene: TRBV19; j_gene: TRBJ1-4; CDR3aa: CASSDRGRSANEKLFF; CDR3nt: TGTGCCAGCTCGGACAGGGGGCGATCGGCTAATGAAAAACTGTTTTTT
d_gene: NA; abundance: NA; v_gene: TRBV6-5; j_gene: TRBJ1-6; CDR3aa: CASSSGLSYNSPLHF; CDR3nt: TGTGCCAGCAGTTCGGGACTCTCCTATAATTCACCCCTCCACTTT
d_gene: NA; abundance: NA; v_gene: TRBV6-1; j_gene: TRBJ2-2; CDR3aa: CASSPDGERTGELFF; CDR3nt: TGTGCCAGCAGTCCAGACGGCGAGCGAACCGGGGAGCTGTTTTTT
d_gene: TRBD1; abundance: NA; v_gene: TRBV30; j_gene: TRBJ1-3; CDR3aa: CAWSKDRAGNTIYF; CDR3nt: TGTGCCTGGAGTAAAGACAGGGCTGGAAACACCATATATTTT
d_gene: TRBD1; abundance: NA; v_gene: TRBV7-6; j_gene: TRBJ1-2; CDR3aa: CASSLALSGTGGANGYTF; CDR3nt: TGTGCCAGCAGCTTAGCGCTCTCCGGGACAGGGGGCGCGAATGGCTACACCTTC
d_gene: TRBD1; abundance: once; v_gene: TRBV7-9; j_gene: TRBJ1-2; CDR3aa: CASSSDRGYGYTF; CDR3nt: TGTGCCAGCAGCTCGGACAGGGGTTATGGCTACACCTTC
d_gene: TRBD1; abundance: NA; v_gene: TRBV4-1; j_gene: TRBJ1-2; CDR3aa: CASSQMRTGGYGYTF; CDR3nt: TGCGCCAGCAGCCAAATGCGGACAGGGGGTTATGGCTACACCTTC
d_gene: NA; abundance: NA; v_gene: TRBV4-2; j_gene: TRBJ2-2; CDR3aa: CASSQDRGPLAHGELFF; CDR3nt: TGTGCCAGCAGCCAAGATAGAGGCCCGCTAGCCCACGGGGAGCTGTTTTTT
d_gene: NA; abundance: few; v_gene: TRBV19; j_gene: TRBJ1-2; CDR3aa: CASSKGLDGYTF; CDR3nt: TGTGCCAGTAGTAAGGGGTTGGATGGCTACACCTTC
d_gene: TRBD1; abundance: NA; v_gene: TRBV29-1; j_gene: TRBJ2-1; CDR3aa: CSVGTGGTSNEQFF; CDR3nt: TGCAGCGTCGGGACAGGTGGTACGTCCAATGAGCAGTTCTTC
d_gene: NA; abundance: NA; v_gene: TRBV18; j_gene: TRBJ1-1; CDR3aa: CASSPLDRGFLDTEAFF; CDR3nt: TGTGCCAGCTCACCATTGGACCGGGGATTCTTGGACACTGAAGCTTTCTTT
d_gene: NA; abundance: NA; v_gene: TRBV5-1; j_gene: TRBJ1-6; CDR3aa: CASSLGGANSPLHF; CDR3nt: TGCGCCAGCAGCTTGGGGGGAGCTAATTCACCCCTCCACTTT
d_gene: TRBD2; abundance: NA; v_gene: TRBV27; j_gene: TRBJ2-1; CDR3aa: CASSSPGTSGSFEQFF; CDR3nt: TGTGCCAGCAGTTCCCCCGGGACTAGCGGGAGTTTTGAGCAGTTCTTC
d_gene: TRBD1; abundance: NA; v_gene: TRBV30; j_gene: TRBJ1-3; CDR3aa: CASPRGDGNTIYF; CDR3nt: TGTGCCTCCCCCAGGGGGGACGGAAACACCATATATTTT
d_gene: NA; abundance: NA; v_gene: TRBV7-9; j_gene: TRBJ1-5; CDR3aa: CASSQGIGEWSQPQHF; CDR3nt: TGTGCCAGCAGCCAAGGGATCGGGGAATGGAGTCAGCCCCAGCATTTT
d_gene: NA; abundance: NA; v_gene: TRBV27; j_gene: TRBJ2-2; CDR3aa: CASSFLVANTGELFF; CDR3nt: TGTGCCAGCAGTTTTCTAGTCGCGAACACCGGGGAGCTGTTTTTT
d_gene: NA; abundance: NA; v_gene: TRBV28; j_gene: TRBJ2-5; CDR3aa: CASSFGLPPGETQYF; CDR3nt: TGTGCCAGCAGTTTTGGGTTACCCCCGGGGGAGACCCAGTACTTC
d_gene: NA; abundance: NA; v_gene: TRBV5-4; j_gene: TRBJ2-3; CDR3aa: CASSPKSGSSTDTQYF; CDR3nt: TGTGCCAGCAGCCCGAAAAGCGGGTCTAGCACAGATACGCAGTATTTT
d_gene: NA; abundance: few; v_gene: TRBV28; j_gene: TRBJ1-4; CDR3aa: CASTDPGTFGEKLFF; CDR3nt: TGTGCCAGCACCGATCCGGGTACCTTCGGTGAAAAACTGTTTTTT
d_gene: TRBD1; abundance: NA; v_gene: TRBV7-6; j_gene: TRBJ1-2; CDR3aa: CASSPGQGHYGYTF; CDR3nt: TGTGCCAGCAGCCCAGGACAGGGACACTATGGCTACACCTTC
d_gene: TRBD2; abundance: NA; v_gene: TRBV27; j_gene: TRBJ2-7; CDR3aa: CASSWGGVGHYEQYF; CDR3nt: TGTGCCAGCAGTTGGGGGGGGGTGGGGCACTACGAGCAGTACTTC
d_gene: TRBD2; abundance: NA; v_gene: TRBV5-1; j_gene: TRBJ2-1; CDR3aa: CASREAGGNNEQFF; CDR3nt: TGCGCCAGCAGGGAGGCGGGAGGGAACAATGAGCAGTTCTTC